A single sample gave rise to the 8 T cell receptor beta chains below, sequenced in a study of neurological immune-mediated disorders. MiXCR was run by TCRdb on the 5' RACE reads, yielding one entry per CDR3 protein. The table has about 29,000 distinct CDR3 sequences, 10% to 15% seen once. Material: PBMCs. The receptor set was obtained from a man between 60 and 75 years old in good health.

This clonotype was counted ten times or more. This rearrangement joins TRBV5-5 to TRBJ2-6; 9 nucleotides agree with TRBD1. CDR1 is SGHKS and CDR2 is YYEKEE in the germline V gene (reference sequence). With V trimmed by 1 base and J by 0 bases, 5 bases remained unmatched. CDR3 length: 18 residues. DNA of the CDR3: TGTGCCAGCAGCTTGTTCCGGGACAGGGTCTCTGGGGCCAACGTCCTGACTTTC. This codes for CASSLFRDRVSGANVLTF.

This clonotype was picked up many times. The genes are TRBV12-3 or TRBV12-4 and TRBJ1-4; 9 bases align to TRBD1. V shed 9 bases, J shed 4 bases, and the junction held 6 bases outside the gene matches. The CDR3 totals 14 residues. The CDR3 DNA reads as TGTGCCAGTTCGGTGACAGGGGGTAATGAAAAACTGTTTTTT. Encoded protein: CASSVTGGNEKLFF.

This clonotype came up many times. This chain joins TRBV24-1 and TRBJ2-7; D possibly corresponds to TRBD1 (6 bases). CDR1 and CDR2 (germline): KGHDR, SFDVKD. V was trimmed by 4 bases and J by 2 bases, leaving 14 bases between them. The CDR3 length is 15 residues. The CDR3 bases are TGTGCCACCAGTGAACCAGAAACAGGGACCTACGAGCAGTACTTC. Protein sequence: CATSEPETGTYEQYF.

This clonotype was seen many times. The chain combines TRBV7-8 with TRBJ1-5; no clear D gene. The CDR3 totals 14 residues. V was pared by 3 bases and J by 3 bases, with 9 bases between. Germline V gene sequence: CDR1 SGHVS, CDR2 FQNEAQ. CDR3 protein: CASSFMGYNQPQHF. CDR3 DNA sequence: TGTGCCAGCAGCTTCATGGGATACAATCAGCCCCAGCATTTT.

This clonotype has ten or more counts. The chain has TRBV28 and TRBJ2-3, with 8 bases that match TRBD1. Trimming removed 4 bases from V and 2 bases from J; junction bases left unmatched: 8. The CDR3 covers 16 residues. CDR1 MDHEN and CDR2 SYDVKM come from the germline V gene. The CDR3 here is CASSSMGQASTDTQYF. CDR3 in DNA: TGTGCCAGCAGTTCCATGGGACAGGCCTCCACAGATACGCAGTATTTT.

This clonotype was counted ten times or more. The CDR3 protein is CASSLVAETQYF. The CDR3 coding sequence is TGCGCCAGCAGCTTGGTGGCGGAGACCCAGTACTTC. This chain joins TRBV5-1 and TRBJ2-5; no reliable D call. The V and J ends lost 0 bases and 5 bases respectively, with 5 bases between them. Germline loops: CDR1 SGHRS, CDR2 YFSETQ. CDR3 length: 12 residues.

The DNA for the CDR3 is TGTGCCAGCAGCCGAGACGCACAGGCCGGGGGCCAGTACTTC. It encodes CASSRDAQAGGQYF. This sequence joins TRBV3-1 and TRBJ2-5, with D possibly being TRBD2 (6 bases). Germline lookup yields CDR1 LGHDT and CDR2 YNNKEL (reference sequence). This CDR3 region has 14 residues. Trimming shortened V by 4 bases and J by 10 bases, and 19 bases separated the two germline ends.

This clonotype came up many times. This chain links TRBV12-3 or TRBV12-4 with TRBJ2-5; D gene unclear. This CDR3 spans 12 amino acids. V was clipped by 6 bases and J by 2 bases, with 7 bases between them. DNA of the CDR3: TGTGCCAGCAGCCCGACTCAAGAGACCCAGTACTTC. It encodes CASSPTQETQYF.